This is a list of T cell receptor beta chains from one sample in a study of molecular identifiers for immune sequencing clone quantification. TCRdb re-derived calls from the PCR reads in MiXCR, one entry per CDR3 protein. The table lists about 500,000 distinct CDR3 sequences, around 23% of them singletons. Sample: naive CD8+ T cells from blood, with Jurkat cell RNA spiked in. The receptor source for this set is a human donor in good health. Some libraries in this study had Jurkat cell RNA spiked in. Both conserved end residues are part of each CDR3. The D gene is left open where the match is weak. The listing skips clone size in some rows; elsewhere it reads once, few, many or a size class.

J: TRBJ2-6; size: .; D: TRBD1; V: TRBV9; DNA: TGTGCCAGCAGCACCCGGGACAGAGAGTACTCTGGGGCCAACGTCCTGACTTTC; CDR3: CASSTRDREYSGANVLTF
J: TRBJ2-5; size: .; D: .; V: TRBV6-6; DNA: TGTGCCAGCAGTGGCAGGACGATCCAAGAGACCCAGTACTTC; CDR3: CASSGRTIQETQYF
J: TRBJ1-1; size: many; D: .; V: TRBV2; DNA: TGTGCCAGCAAGGAGGACAGTCTGAACACTGAAGCTTTCTTT; CDR3: CASKEDSLNTEAFF
J: TRBJ2-2; size: .; D: .; V: TRBV13; DNA: TGTGCCAGCAGCGCTCCGACTTCGAACACCGGGGAGCTGTTTTTT; CDR3: CASSAPTSNTGELFF
J: TRBJ2-7; size: few; D: TRBD2; V: TRBV27; DNA: TGTGCCAGCAGTTCCCGACTAGCGGGGGACGGGTTTAGAGAGCAGTACTTC; CDR3: CASSSRLAGDGFREQYF
J: TRBJ2-5; size: .; D: .; V: TRBV6-5; DNA: TGTGCCAGCAGTTCAGGCGGGACAGTTCAAGAGATCCAGTACTTC; CDR3: CASSSGGTVQEIQYF
J: TRBJ2-5; size: many; D: .; V: TRBV5-4; DNA: TGTGCCAGCAGCTCGTTAGTGGAAGCCCAAGAGACCCAGTACTTC; CDR3: CASSSLVEAQETQYF
J: TRBJ2-7; size: .; D: .; V: TRBV18; DNA: TGTGCCAGCTCACCGCCCGAACAGGAGTCCTACGAGCAGTACTTC; CDR3: CASSPPEQESYEQYF
J: TRBJ1-6; size: many; D: .; V: TRBV28; DNA: TGTGCCAGCAGTTTACTACAGGATAATTCACCCCTCCACTTT; CDR3: CASSLLQDNSPLHF
J: TRBJ1-1; size: .; D: .; V: TRBV6-2/TRBV6-3; DNA: TGTGCCAGCACTTCCCCACCTGGCCGTGAAGCTTTCTTT; CDR3: CASTSPPGREAFF
J: TRBJ2-1; size: .; D: TRBD1; V: TRBV27; DNA: TGTGCCAGCAGTTTATGGGCTACAGGGGGCGCCCACAATGAGCAGTTCTTC; CDR3: CASSLWATGGAHNEQFF
J: TRBJ2-2; size: .; D: TRBD2; V: TRBV11-2; DNA: TGTGCCAGCAGCTTAGATAGGGACTATCCAAACACCGGGGAGCTGTTTTTT; CDR3: CASSLDRDYPNTGELFF
J: TRBJ2-7; size: .; D: .; V: TRBV7-9; DNA: TGTGCCAGCAGCTTACGCCCCGGCCAGGGATCCTACGGGCAGTACTTC; CDR3: CASSLRPGQGSYGQYF
J: TRBJ2-3; size: many; D: .; V: TRBV12-3/TRBV12-4; DNA: TGTGCCAGCAGTTTCGAACGGAACCCTAGCACAGATACGCAGTATTTT; CDR3: CASSFERNPSTDTQYF
J: TRBJ2-3; size: .; D: .; V: TRBV5-1; DNA: TGCGCCAGCAGCTCGGGGGTGCTCACAGATACGCAGTATTTT; CDR3: CASSSGVLTDTQYF
J: TRBJ1-2; size: .; D: TRBD1; V: TRBV23-1; DNA: TGCGCCAGGGACAGGGCTTCCTATGGCTACACCTTC; CDR3: CARDRASYGYTF
J: TRBJ1-2; size: few; D: .; V: TRBV12-3/TRBV12-4; DNA: TGTGCCAGCAACCTGAGGGGGTCCGGCTACACCTTC; CDR3: CASNLRGSGYTF
J: TRBJ2-1; size: many; D: TRBD2; V: TRBV11-2; DNA: TGTGCCGGAAAGACTAGCGGTACCAATGAGCAGTTCTTC; CDR3: CAGKTSGTNEQFF
J: TRBJ2-7; size: few; D: .; V: TRBV5-4; DNA: TGTGCCAGCAGCCCGAAGGGCTCCTACGAGCAGTACTTC; CDR3: CASSPKGSYEQYF
J: TRBJ2-7; size: many; D: TRBD2; V: TRBV6-6; DNA: TGTGCCAGCAGTTCCGGGGGGTCCTACGAGCAGTACTTC; CDR3: CASSSGGSYEQYF
J: TRBJ2-5; size: many; D: .; V: TRBV12-3/TRBV12-4; DNA: TGTGCCACAGGGGGGGAGAGTAGAGAGACCCAGTACTTC; CDR3: CATGGESRETQYF
J: TRBJ1-1; size: few; D: TRBD1; V: TRBV10-3; DNA: TGTGCCACGGACACAGGGGAACTAGCTTTCTTT; CDR3: CATDTGELAFF
J: TRBJ2-1; size: few; D: .; V: TRBV6-5; DNA: TGTGCCAGCAGTTACTCGAACCCCCGGGGGTGGTACAATGAGCAGTTCTTC; CDR3: CASSYSNPRGWYNEQFF
J: TRBJ2-3; size: few; D: TRBD2; V: TRBV7-9; DNA: TGTGCCAGCAGCTTAGCGCCGGGAGGCGGCTCTAGCACAGATACGCAGTATTTT; CDR3: CASSLAPGGGSSTDTQYF
J: TRBJ1-1; size: .; D: .; V: TRBV12-3/TRBV12-4; DNA: TGTGCCAGCAGTTTACAGGGAAGAGCTTTCTTT; CDR3: CASSLQGRAFF
J: TRBJ2-2; size: few; D: TRBD1; V: TRBV20-1; DNA: TGCAGTGCTATCGACCGGGACAGGGCAACCGGGGAGCTGTTTTTT; CDR3: CSAIDRDRATGELFF
J: TRBJ2-7; size: few; D: .; V: TRBV27; DNA: TGTGCCAGCATAGCCCCCTCCTACGAGCAGTACTTC; CDR3: CASIAPSYEQYF
J: TRBJ2-7; size: .; D: .; V: TRBV5-1; DNA: TGCGCCAGCAGCTTGGGCAAAGGCTACGAGCAGTACTTC; CDR3: CASSLGKGYEQYF
J: TRBJ2-1; size: few; D: .; V: TRBV11-3; DNA: TGTGCCAGCAGCCTAGGTCGAAGCTCCTACAATGAGCAGTTCTTC; CDR3: CASSLGRSSYNEQFF
J: TRBJ1-5; size: .; D: .; V: TRBV12-3/TRBV12-4; DNA: TGTGCCAGCAGTTTAATGGGACCCAATCAGCCCCAGCATTTT; CDR3: CASSLMGPNQPQHF
J: TRBJ2-3; size: .; D: .; V: TRBV2; DNA: TGTGCCAGCAGTGAACTGGGGGGCCGGAACGCCCCGGCAGATACGCAGTATTTT; CDR3: CASSELGGRNAPADTQYF
J: TRBJ1-2; size: .; D: TRBD1; V: TRBV7-9; DNA: TGTGCCAGCAGCCCATTATTCGGGGACAGTAACTATGGCTACACCTTC; CDR3: CASSPLFGDSNYGYTF
J: TRBJ2-7; size: .; D: .; V: TRBV27; DNA: TGTGCCAGCAGTTGGGTAGCAACCTCCTACGAGCAGTACTTC; CDR3: CASSWVATSYEQYF
J: TRBJ1-5; size: few; D: .; V: TRBV4-3; DNA: TGCGCCAGCAGCCAAGATCTGAGGTACACTCAGCCCCAGCATTTT; CDR3: CASSQDLRYTQPQHF
J: TRBJ2-7; size: .; D: .; V: TRBV29-1; DNA: TGCAGCGTTATTGGGAGAGGGGACTACGAGCAGTACTTC; CDR3: CSVIGRGDYEQYF
J: TRBJ1-2; size: few; D: .; V: TRBV7-9; DNA: TGTGCCAGCAGCTCTTACGTCGGCTTTTCTGACTATGGCTACACCTTC; CDR3: CASSSYVGFSDYGYTF
J: TRBJ2-7; size: few; D: .; V: TRBV12-3/TRBV12-4; DNA: TGTGCCAGCAGTTTATTGGGCGGGCGGCTCTCCTACGAGCAGTACTTC; CDR3: CASSLLGGRLSYEQYF
J: TRBJ2-3; size: many; D: TRBD2; V: TRBV7-9; DNA: TGTGCCAGCAGCTTACTACTAGCGGGAAAAGATACGCAGTATTTT; CDR3: CASSLLLAGKDTQYF
J: TRBJ2-7; size: .; D: .; V: TRBV6-2/TRBV6-3; DNA: TGTGCCAGCAGTTACAAAGTAGCCGTCGAGCAGTACTTC; CDR3: CASSYKVAVEQYF
J: TRBJ2-5; size: .; D: TRBD1; V: TRBV7-9; DNA: TGTGCCAGCAGTCCCGGACAGGCGACCCAAGAGACCCAGTACTTC; CDR3: CASSPGQATQETQYF
J: TRBJ2-7; size: few; D: .; V: TRBV11-2; DNA: TGTGCCAGCAGCTTAGGTTGGACGCAGCCCGAACCGGAGCAGTACTTC; CDR3: CASSLGWTQPEPEQYF
J: TRBJ2-7; size: once; D: .; V: TRBV7-9; DNA: TGTGCCAGCGGACCGGGAGCCGAGTCCTACGAGCAGTACTTC; CDR3: CASGPGAESYEQYF
J: TRBJ1-1; size: few; D: TRBD1; V: TRBV6-5; DNA: TGTGCCAGCAGTTTCGGACAGGGACGCTCCAGGGCTTTCTTT; CDR3: CASSFGQGRSRAFF
J: TRBJ2-7; size: many; D: .; V: TRBV4-3; DNA: TGCGCCAGCAGCCAAGGGACGGGTAGCTCCTACGAGCAGTACTTC; CDR3: CASSQGTGSSYEQYF
J: TRBJ1-2; size: few; D: .; V: TRBV13; DNA: TGTGCCAGCAGCTTAAGAGGTTATGGCTACACCTTC; CDR3: CASSLRGYGYTF
J: TRBJ2-7; size: many; D: TRBD2; V: TRBV5-1; DNA: TGCGCCAGCAGCGCGGGACTAGCGGGCGGCTACGAGCAGTACTTC; CDR3: CASSAGLAGGYEQYF
J: TRBJ2-5; size: .; D: TRBD1; V: TRBV19; DNA: TGTGCCAGTAGTAAACTCCCCGGGACAGAAGAGACCCAGTACTTC; CDR3: CASSKLPGTEETQYF
J: TRBJ1-1; size: .; D: .; V: TRBV15; DNA: TGTGCCACCAGCAGAGGCGAGGACAGACCGAACCCTGGAGCTTTCTTT; CDR3: CATSRGEDRPNPGAFF
J: TRBJ1-1; size: .; D: .; V: TRBV27; DNA: TGTGCCAGCAGTTCCGGCGGGACATTTGGAGCTTTCTTT; CDR3: CASSSGGTFGAFF
J: TRBJ1-4; size: many; D: .; V: TRBV29-1; DNA: TGCAGCGCCTCAGCCCCTCCTAATGAAAAACTGTTTTTT; CDR3: CSASAPPNEKLFF
J: TRBJ1-1; size: many; D: .; V: TRBV5-1; DNA: TGCGCCAGCAGCCCCACCGGACAAAAGATGAACACTGAAGCTTTCTTT; CDR3: CASSPTGQKMNTEAFF
J: TRBJ2-3; size: few; D: .; V: TRBV3-1; DNA: TGTGCCAGCAGCCACCCCCAGAGCGGCACAGATACGCAGTATTTT; CDR3: CASSHPQSGTDTQYF
J: TRBJ2-2; size: .; D: .; V: TRBV12-3/TRBV12-4; DNA: TGTGCCAGCAGTTTAGACGGGGCCGGGGAGCTGGTTTTT; CDR3: CASSLDGAGELVF